One sample yielded the 23 T cell receptor beta chains listed below, sequenced in a study of lymphopenia after photon versus proton radiotherapy. Libraries were prepared by immunoSEQ multiplex PCR; TCRdb keeps only in-frame clonotypes and omits some of them. The sample records roughly 61,000 clones, roughly 87% being singletons. Sequences were derived from peripheral blood, sampled from a patient treated with proton-based radiotherapy. The receptor source for this set is a man older than 75 with esophageal cancer.

V is TRBV5-1 and J is TRBJ2-3; TRBD2 matches at 9 bases. The CDR3 extends over 18 amino acids. J gave up 8 bases and V 4 bases, and 20 bases lay outside the gene matches. The germline V gene encodes CDR1 SGHRS and CDR2 YFSETQ. CDR3 sequence: CASSLGLVRSGGKATQYF. CDR3 DNA: TGCGCCAGCAGCCTGGGACTAGTCCGGAGCGGGGGGAAAGCTACGCAGTATTTT. The whole variable domain, filled in from reference TRBV5-1 and TRBJ2-3, reads KAGVTQTPRYLIKTRGQQVTLSCSPISGHRSVSWYQQTPGQGLQFLFEYFSETQRNKGNFPGRFSGRQFSNSRSEMNVSTLELGDSALYLCASSLGLVRSGGKATQYFGPGTRLTVL.

The chain employs TRBV11-2 and TRBJ2-6; D not certain. The CDR3 is 15 amino acids. CDR1 is SGHAT and CDR2 is FQNNGV in the germline V gene. Trimming removed 1 base from V and 0 bases from J, with 4 bases in between. CDR3 in amino acids: CASSLGFSGANVLTF. The CDR3 DNA is TGTGCCAGCAGCTTAGGCTTCTCTGGGGCCAACGTCCTGACTTTC. Looking up the rest from reference TRBV11-2 and TRBJ2-6 gives the full variable domain: EAGVAQSPRYKIIEKRQSVAFWCNPISGHATLYWYQQILGQGPKLLIQFQNNGVVDDSQLPKDRFSAERLKGVDSTLKIQPAKLEDSAVYLCASSLGFSGANVLTFGAGSRLTVL.

The chain couples TRBV6-1 to TRBJ2-1, with TRBD2 identical over 11 bases. With V trimmed by 2 bases and J by 0 bases, 0 bases remained unmatched. The CDR3 has 16 residues. Germline lookup yields CDR1 MNHNS and CDR2 SASEGT. CDR3 protein: CASSETSGGSYNEQFF. DNA for the CDR3: TGTGCCAGCAGTGAAACTAGCGGGGGCTCCTACAATGAGCAGTTCTTC.

This clone was counted once. The chain couples TRBV6-4 to TRBJ1-6; D gene unclear. Germline-derived CDR1 and CDR2 are MRHNA and SNTAGT. The CDR3 contains 14 residues. The V end was cut by 5 bases, the J end by 2 bases, with 7 bases between. The CDR3 bases are TGTGCCAGCAGTCTCCGAGCCTATAATTCACCCCTCCACTTT. It translates to CASSLRAYNSPLHF.

V usage is TRBV30 and J usage is TRBJ2-6, with 7 bases identical to TRBD2. The CDR3 is 16 residues long. Trimming cost V 2 bases and J 0 bases; bases outside gene matches: 4. In germline, CDR1 is GTSNPN, CDR2 SVGIG (reference sequence). DNA for the CDR3: TGTGCCTGGAGTCCTGGGGGGGTCTCTGGGGCCAACGTCCTGACTTTC. Translation gives CAWSPGGVSGANVLTF. Looking up the rest from reference TRBV30 and TRBJ2-6 gives the full variable domain: SQTIHQWPATLVQPVGSPLSLECTVEGTSNPNLYWYRQAAGRGLQLLFYSVGIGQISSEVPQNLSASRPQDRQFILSSKKLLLSDSGFYLCAWSPGGVSGANVLTFGAGSRLTVL.

The chain links TRBV12-5 to TRBJ2-3; TRBD2 aligns across 12 bases. There are 16 residues in the CDR3. Germline lookup yields CDR1 LGHNT and CDR2 FRNRAP. After removal of 1 base from V and 6 bases from J, the junction contained 5 bases not matched to a gene. The CDR3 loop reads CASGLGLAGVSDTQYF. The CDR3 DNA is TGTGCTAGTGGTTTGGGACTAGCGGGAGTCTCGGATACGCAGTATTTT.

This clone was picked up a small number of times. The chain links TRBV4-3 to TRBJ2-3, with a tentative D call TRBD2 (7 bases). The CDR3 extends over 16 amino acids. Germline assignment: CDR1 LGHNA and CDR2 YSLEER. V dropped 1 base and J dropped 4 bases, with 15 bases sitting between them. The DNA of the CDR3 is TGCGCCAGCAGCCAAGCCGGGCGGGGGCGGGCAGATACGCAGTATTTT. This gives the protein CASSQAGRGRADTQYF.

V usage is TRBV2 and J usage is TRBJ2-2; maybe TRBD1 (6 bases). Germline CDR1 reads SNHLY; CDR2 reads FYNNEI. The V end was cut by 8 bases, the J end by 5 bases, with 21 bases between. CDR3 length equals 16 residues. CDR3 amino acids: CASSRGGRGFTGELFF. The CDR3 DNA reads as TGTGCCAGCTCCCGTGGTGGCAGGGGTTTTACCGGGGAGCTGTTTTTT. Together with reference TRBV2 and TRBJ2-2, the CDR3 gives the full variable domain: EPEVTQTPSHQVTQMGQEVILRCVPISNHLYFYWYRQILGQKVEFLVSFYNNEISEKSEIFDDQFSVERPDGSNFTLKIRSTKLEDSAMYFCASSRGGRGFTGELFFGEGSRLTVL.

The CDR3 here is CASSLPTESNYGYTF. CDR3 sequence (DNA): TGCGCCAGCAGCTTACCGACAGAAAGTAACTATGGCTACACCTTC. This sequence joins TRBV5-1 and TRBJ1-2; D perhaps matches TRBD1 (5 bases). The germline V gene has CDR1 SGHRS and CDR2 YFSETQ. This CDR3 has 15 amino acids. Trimming removed 2 bases at V and 1 base at J, with 12 bases between.

The V call is TRBV7-3, the J call TRBJ1-1; perhaps TRBD1 as D (6 bases). The CDR3 contains 13 residues. The V gene lost 6 bases and the J gene lost 8 bases, with 16 bases spanning the gap. Germline V gives CDR1 SGHTA, CDR2 FQGTGA. The CDR3 is CASSFQPDREAFF. In DNA, the CDR3 is TGTGCCAGCAGTTTCCAGCCGGACAGAGAAGCTTTCTTT.

The V call is TRBV6-4, the J call TRBJ1-1, with D perhaps TRBD1 (5 bases). CDR1 and CDR2 (germline): MRHNA, SNTAGT. Trimming cost V 4 bases and J 1 base, with 13 bases left between them. CDR3 length: 15 amino acids. The CDR3 here is CASSAPTGENTEAFF. Here the CDR3 DNA reads TGTGCCAGCAGTGCCCCCACGGGGGAGAACACTGAAGCTTTCTTT.

The chain combines TRBV6-5 with TRBJ2-5, with 8 bases that match TRBD1. Germline CDR1 is MNHEY and CDR2 is SVGAGI. The CDR3 totals 15 residues. Trimming cost V 8 bases and J 2 bases; bases outside gene matches: 10. The CDR3 DNA sequence: TGTGCCAGCGGGGAGGACAGGGTTGGACAAGAGACCCAGTACTTC. Translating it yields CASGEDRVGQETQYF.

This clone is a singleton in its sample. V usage is TRBV11-3 and J usage is TRBJ2-5; TRBD1 agrees at 10 bases. The CDR3 extends over 14 amino acids. The junction had 11 bases not matched to a gene; V was cut back by 5 bases and J by 11 bases. Germline lookup yields CDR1 SGHNT and CDR2 YENEEA. CDR3 sequence: CASSPGTGVGEQYF. The CDR3 nucleotides are TGTGCCAGCAGCCCCGGGACAGGGGTTGGAGAGCAGTACTTC.

The chain combines TRBV27 with TRBJ2-7; tentatively, D is TRBD2 (6 bases). Looked up from germline, CDR1 is MNHEY and CDR2 is SMNVEV (reference sequence). The CDR3 spans 18 residues. Trimming removed 4 bases from V and 0 bases from J, with 22 bases in between. The CDR3 DNA is TGTGCCAGCAGTTCCCCCCCGGGGACTGGGAAGAGCTCCTACGAGCAGTACTTC. Translated, it gives CASSSPPGTGKSSYEQYF.

V gene TRBV19 combines with J gene TRBJ1-6, with unresolved D. CDR1 and CDR2 from the germline V gene are LNHDA and SQIVND (reference sequence). The ends were cut back, 1 base at V and 9 bases at J, with 16 bases in the middle. The CDR3 is 16 residues long. The CDR3 sequence: CASSIGAPPLSSPLHF. The CDR3 DNA reads as TGTGCCAGTAGTATAGGGGCCCCGCCGTTGAGTTCACCCCTCCACTTT.

V gene TRBV27 combines with J gene TRBJ1-5, with no clear D. CDR1 is MNHEY, CDR2 SMNVEV, per germline (reference sequence). V was cut by 3 bases and J by 7 bases, with 13 bases left in between. CDR3 length equals 14 residues. The CDR3 sequence is CASSLSSAGQPQHF. The CDR3 region has the DNA TGTGCCAGCAGTTTGTCCTCCGCGGGGCAGCCCCAGCATTTT.

The chain links TRBV6-6 to TRBJ2-1; the match to TRBD2 covers 8 bases. The length of the CDR3 is 15 residues. CDR1 MNHNY and CDR2 SVGAGI come from the germline V gene (reference sequence). V shed 7 bases, J shed 3 bases, and the junction held 8 bases outside the gene matches. As DNA, the CDR3 is TGTGCCAGCACTCAGCGGGGGTGGTACTACAATGAGCAGTTCTTC. The encoded protein is CASTQRGWYYNEQFF.

The rearrangement joins TRBV2 to TRBJ2-1, with 7 bases that match TRBD2. This CDR3 is 12 amino acids long. The V and J ends lost 5 bases and 9 bases, in that order; junction bases with no gene match: 4. Germline V gene sequence: CDR1 SNHLY, CDR2 FYNNEI. CDR3 in DNA: TGTGCCAGCAGTAAACTAGCGAGTGAGCAGTTCTTC. Residues: CASSKLASEQFF.

This clone was picked up a small number of times. This sequence joins TRBV2 and TRBJ2-7; D is undetermined. The CDR3 spans 13 residues. Trimming cost V 0 bases and J 4 bases, with 7 bases left between them. Germline loops: CDR1 SNHLY, CDR2 FYNNEI. CDR3 sequence (DNA): TGTGCCAGCAGTGAAGCGCAGAGATACGAGCAGTACTTC. Translation gives CASSEAQRYEQYF.

The J gene is TRBJ2-5, the V gene TRBV6-5, with D tentatively TRBD2 (5 bases). The V and J ends lost 3 bases and 4 bases respectively, with 15 bases between them. The CDR3 length is 15 residues. The germline gives CDR1 MNHEY, CDR2 SVGAGI. The CDR3 here is CASSYRLTVSETQYF. CDR3 coding DNA: TGTGCCAGCAGTTATAGACTAACGGTATCAGAGACCCAGTACTTC.

V is TRBV4-1 and J is TRBJ2-7; TRBD2 matches at 8 bases. From germline, CDR1 is MGHRA and CDR2 YSYEKL. The V and J ends lost 3 bases and 6 bases, in that order; junction bases with no gene match: 10. The CDR3 has 15 residues. The CDR3 here is CASSHERGGSGEQYF. CDR3 nucleotide sequence: TGCGCCAGCAGCCACGAACGGGGGGGCTCGGGCGAGCAGTACTTC.

This chain uses TRBV6-5 with TRBJ1-1; weak D call: TRBD1 (5 bases). The CDR3 runs 12 residues. Germline values: CDR1 MNHEY, CDR2 SVGAGI. With 6 bases removed from V and 5 bases from J, the gap between germline ends came to 10 bases. The CDR3 nucleotides are TGTGCCAGCAGCCAGGGTTGGACTGAAGCTTTCTTT. Amino acids: CASSQGWTEAFF.

The V gene is TRBV2, the J gene TRBJ1-2, with D possibly matching TRBD1 (5 bases). The CDR3 sequence is 13 residues long. Germline CDR1 and CDR2: SNHLY and FYNNEI. Trimming took 0 bases from V and 4 from J, leaving 6 bases between them. The CDR3 protein is CASSEAGTYGYTF. CDR3 in DNA: TGTGCCAGCAGTGAAGCGGGGACCTATGGCTACACCTTC.